What follows are 21 T cell receptor beta chains derived from one specimen sequenced in a study of blood T cell repertoires in COVID-19. The table came from immunoSEQ multiplex PCR; TCRdb's copy has only in-frame clones and leaves some out. The sample includes 150,000 to 200,000 clones, approximately 78% of them seen just once. Sequenced: PBMCs or T cells enriched from blood (not recorded which). The receptors shown here come from a woman aged 45-65 years who had recovered from COVID-19.

The V and J genes are TRBV5-6 and TRBJ1-1, with a tentative D call TRBD1 (5 bases). This CDR3 spans 15 amino acids. Germline V gene data show CDR1 as SGHDT and CDR2 as YYEEEE. Trimming shortened V by 1 base and J by 3 bases, and 13 bases separated the two germline ends. CDR3 sequence reads: CASSLTAGWDTEAFF. CDR3 in DNA: TGTGCCAGCAGCTTGACGGCAGGGTGGGACACTGAAGCTTTCTTT.

The chain recombines TRBV19 with TRBJ2-1, with D maybe TRBD1 (6 bases). Germline lookup yields CDR1 LNHDA and CDR2 SQIVND (reference sequence). Trimming stripped 7 bases from V and 3 bases from J, with 13 bases between. The CDR3 consists of 14 residues. The CDR3 nucleotides read TGTGCCAGTACCAGCGGACAGCGCTACAATGAGCAGTTCTTC. Amino acid sequence: CASTSGQRYNEQFF.

The rearrangement joins TRBV6-5 to TRBJ2-7; 7 bases fit TRBD2. The CDR3 covers 13 residues. V dropped 4 bases and J dropped 5; count of bases not matched to a gene: 5. CDR1 and CDR2 (germline): MNHEY, SVGAGI. CDR3 sequence: CASSSGLVNEQYF. The CDR3 bases are TGTGCCAGCAGTTCCGGACTAGTCAACGAGCAGTACTTC.

The J gene is TRBJ2-7, the V gene TRBV19, with 8 nucleotides matching TRBD2. CDR1 is LNHDA, CDR2 SQIVND, per germline (reference sequence). The CDR3 consists of 14 residues. The V segment lost 8 bases and the J segment 1 base; nucleotides outside the gene matches: 7. The CDR3 loop is CASQLAVSSYEQYF. The CDR3 coding sequence is TGTGCCAGTCAACTAGCGGTATCGTCCTACGAGCAGTACTTC.

The chain links TRBV28 to TRBJ1-2; tentatively, D is TRBD1 (6 bases). V was cut by 6 bases and J by 7 bases, with 21 bases left in between. Germline V gives CDR1 MDHEN, CDR2 SYDVKM. The CDR3 is made up of 15 amino acids. The CDR3 nucleotides read TGTGCCAGCAGCGGGCGGGGGGCTCCTGGAAGTGGCTACACCTTC. It specifies CASSGRGAPGSGYTF.

This chain joins TRBV12-3 or TRBV12-4 and TRBJ1-1; D is undetermined. With 2 bases removed from V and 8 bases from J, the gap between germline ends came to 6 bases. This CDR3 has 11 residues. CDR3 bases: TGTGCCAGCAGTTTATTCGGGGAAGCTTTCTTT. Translation gives CASSLFGEAFF.

In nucleotides, the CDR3 is TGTGCCAGCAGCTTGGAGCCGAATCAGCCCCAGCATTTT. It encodes CASSLEPNQPQHF. This chain connects TRBV5-5 to TRBJ1-5; D ambiguous. The V gene's germline CDR1 is SGHKS and CDR2 YYEKEE (reference sequence). V dropped 0 bases and J dropped 4 bases, with 5 bases sitting between them. The CDR3 contains 13 residues.

Only one count was recorded for this clone. V gene TRBV19 combines with J gene TRBJ1-1, with D possibly matching TRBD1 (5 bases). V was shortened by 3 bases and J by 0 bases, with 17 bases between the two germline ends. The CDR3 runs 17 residues. In germline, CDR1 is LNHDA, CDR2 SQIVND (reference sequence). The CDR3 protein is CASSMGLPGPMNTEAFF. DNA for the CDR3: TGTGCCAGTAGTATGGGGCTCCCCGGTCCGATGAACACTGAAGCTTTCTTT.

The chain combines TRBV9 with TRBJ1-6, with 10 bases identical to TRBD1. V was clipped by 5 bases and J by 8 bases; unmatched bases: 7. This CDR3 has 15 amino acids. Per the germline V gene, CDR1 is SGDLS and CDR2 is YYNGEE. CDR3 in amino acids: CASRPTGTGDSPLHF. DNA of the CDR3: TGTGCCAGCAGACCTACCGGGACAGGGGATTCACCCCTCCACTTT.

J is TRBJ2-1 and V is TRBV10-1; a possible D gene is TRBD2 (5 bases). From germline, CDR1 is WNHNN and CDR2 SYGVQD (reference sequence). V gave up 3 bases and J gave up 8 bases, with 11 bases separating them. This CDR3 is 13 amino acids long. CDR3 protein: CASSDTLADEQFF. In DNA form, the CDR3 reads TGCGCCAGCAGTGATACCCTAGCCGATGAGCAGTTCTTC.

The chain has TRBV7-9 and TRBJ1-6; D perhaps matches TRBD1 (6 bases). CDR3 length: 15 amino acids. V was trimmed by 2 bases and J by 6 bases, leaving 11 bases between them. The germline V gene encodes CDR1 SEHNR and CDR2 FQNEAQ (reference sequence). Here the CDR3 DNA reads TGTGCCAGCAGCTTACTTAGGACAGCTAATTCACCCCTCCACTTT. Residues: CASSLLRTANSPLHF. Drawing the rest from reference TRBV7-9 and TRBJ1-6, the complete variable domain is DTGVSQNPRHKITKRGQNVTFRCDPISEHNRLYWYRQTLGQGPEFLTYFQNEAQLEKSRLLSDRFSAERPKGSFSTLEIQRTEQGDSAMYLCASSLLRTANSPLHFGNGTRLTVT.

The CDR3 is CASSLQGPLQYF. As DNA, the CDR3 is TGTGCCAGCAGCTTACAGGGGCCCCTACAGTATTTT. The chain has TRBV7-2 and TRBJ2-3; weak D call: TRBD1 (6 bases). This CDR3 contains 12 residues. Germline CDR1 SGHTA, CDR2 FQGNSA. V lost 2 bases and J lost 12, with 12 bases in between.

This chain links TRBV7-9 with TRBJ1-3, with no clear D. V lost 1 base and J lost 0, with 16 bases in between. CDR1 is SEHNR, CDR2 FQNEAQ, per germline (reference sequence). This CDR3 is built from 18 residues. CDR3 nucleotides: TGTGCCAGCAGCTTAGGCAACAGTTTCCGATCCTCTGGAAACACCATATATTTT. Amino acid sequence: CASSLGNSFRSSGNTIYF. The full variable domain, with the rest looked up from reference TRBV7-9 and TRBJ1-3, is DTGVSQNPRHKITKRGQNVTFRCDPISEHNRLYWYRQTLGQGPEFLTYFQNEAQLEKSRLLSDRFSAERPKGSFSTLEIQRTEQGDSAMYLCASSLGNSFRSSGNTIYFGEGSWLTVV.

Only one count was recorded for this clone. This sequence joins TRBV15 and TRBJ2-3, with 7 bases identical to TRBD2. The V gene's germline CDR1 is LNHNV and CDR2 YYDKDF (reference sequence). The CDR3 sequence is 17 residues long. The junction had 10 bases not matched to a gene; V was cut back by 0 bases and J by 4 bases. CDR3 in DNA: TGTGCCACCAGCAGAGACTGGGGCGGGAGTAGCTCAGATACGCAGTATTTT. Its protein product is CATSRDWGGSSSDTQYF.

The chain joins TRBV5-1 to TRBJ2-1; TRBD2 might be the D (5 bases). Trimming removed 4 bases from V and 4 bases from J, with 15 bases in between. The CDR3 totals 15 residues. The germline V gene has CDR1 SGHRS and CDR2 YFSETQ. This CDR3 is CASSPVEGAYNEQFF. As DNA, the CDR3 is TGCGCCAGCAGCCCCGTAGAGGGCGCGTACAATGAGCAGTTCTTC. Full variable domain (outside the CDR3, taken from reference TRBV5-1 and TRBJ2-1): KAGVTQTPRYLIKTRGQQVTLSCSPISGHRSVSWYQQTPGQGLQFLFEYFSETQRNKGNFPGRFSGRQFSNSRSEMNVSTLELGDSALYLCASSPVEGAYNEQFFGPGTRLTVL.

This chain links TRBV10-3 with TRBJ2-2, with TRBD2 matching over 8 bases. This CDR3 region has 14 residues. The germline V gene has CDR1 ENHRY and CDR2 SYGVKD. With V trimmed by 4 bases and J by 4 bases, 2 bases remained unmatched. The CDR3 here is CAISVSGSTGELFF. The DNA for the CDR3 is TGTGCCATCAGTGTAAGCGGGAGCACCGGGGAGCTGTTTTTT.

J is TRBJ2-3 and V is TRBV10-1; possible D gene TRBD1, 6 bases. The CDR3 spans 14 residues. The V end was cut by 0 bases, the J end by 6 bases, with 10 bases between. Germline V gene sequence: CDR1 WNHNN, CDR2 SYGVQD (reference sequence). The CDR3 DNA is TGCGCCAGCAGTGAGTCGGGACACGTTGATACGCAGTATTTT. It encodes CASSESGHVDTQYF.

The chain joins TRBV6-5 to TRBJ1-6; D is unclear. The V and J ends lost 4 bases and 8 bases respectively, with 18 bases between them. The CDR3 spans 16 residues. The germline CDR1 and CDR2 sequences are MNHEY and SVGAGI. CDR3 DNA: TGTGCCAGCAGTTCGGGTCCTACCCTGGGAGATTCACCCCTCCACTTT. It yields the protein CASSSGPTLGDSPLHF.

V is TRBV19 and J is TRBJ2-3, with 10 bases fitting TRBD1. The CDR3 runs to 21 residues. Germline V CDR1 and CDR2: LNHDA, SQIVND (reference sequence). After removal of 5 bases from V and 0 bases from J, the junction contained 20 bases not matched to a gene. The CDR3, as DNA: TGTGCCAGTAGTCCAGAGCGCCGGGACAGGGGCTTTCATAGTAGCACAGATACGCAGTATTTT. Protein: CASSPERRDRGFHSSTDTQYF.

The rearrangement joins TRBV4-1 to TRBJ2-5; the match to TRBD1 covers 7 bases. From germline, CDR1 is MGHRA and CDR2 YSYEKL. Trimming removed 0 bases from V and 5 bases from J; junction bases left unmatched: 18. This CDR3 is 19 amino acids long. The CDR3 nucleotides read TGCGCCAGCAGCCAAGATGGGACCCGACAGGGAGCCTCCAGGGAGACCCAGTACTTC. It translates to CASSQDGTRQGASRETQYF.

This clone was observed once. The rearrangement joins TRBV5-1 to TRBJ1-1; no clear D gene. V was cut by 4 bases and J by 5 bases, with 9 bases left in between. The length of the CDR3 is 12 residues. Germline lookup yields CDR1 SGHRS and CDR2 YFSETQ. CDR3 DNA sequence: TGCGCCAGCAGCCGTGACACAACTGAAGCTTTCTTT. The encoded protein is CASSRDTTEAFF.